This TCR beta chain was captured by sequencing in a study of T cell repertoires in cytomegalovirus infection (dated by TCRdb to the late 2010s). Study-wide context: Because public TCR beta signatures pointed to carriage of CMV infection together with the matching HLA type, the HLA type of each donor mattered for the analysis. What the authors observed across the whole study: The ex vivo response was dominated by HLA-C-restricted CMV-specific TCR beta clonotypes, which also provided the single most frequent clonotype in two of eight donors. Carriers of CMV infection plus the relevant HLA type were discriminated by the cumulative frequency of public TCR beta family members in the study cohort and in an independent 352-donor cohort.

CDR1 and CDR2 are read off the germline V gene as MNHEY and SVGEGT. V is pared back by 4 bases and J by 8 bases, with 8 bases lying between the germline termini. Measured from the cysteine to the phenylalanine, the CDR3 is 11 residues long. Kept here is only the CDR3 DNA, which spans 33 bases and is read in frame from base 1. The sequencer was an Illumina HiSeq 1500. TCRdb cleaned the public reads at Q25 with fastp, built clones with MiXCR and kept in-frame beta chains. Under each unique CDR3 protein, matching rows form one entry showing the most common genes and DNA. The sample table contains approximately 150,000 distinct CDR3 sequences; only one count was recorded for under 8% of them. Of the sample, about 20% falls within the top ten clones. This clonotype was detected ten times or more. Its antigen is not yet known. It has no much larger one-base neighbor in the sample; base qualities were not kept.

Sample: PBMCs. The receptor was isolated from a human donor in good health (CMV status not recorded). Some clones in this sample may be carry-over from other donors' samples. The rearrangement joined TRBV6-2 or TRBV6-3 to TRBJ1-2, with the D gene too uncertain to name. The CDR3 region has the sequence CASSSTWGYTF. The nucleotide sequence is TGTGCCAGCAGTTCTACATGGGGCTACACCTTC.